Listed here is a single T cell receptor beta chain. What it recognizes is unknown. The sample originates from a study of shared clonotypes between healthy human individuals. Naive-designated CD8 cells lacked CD45RO, were positively enriched for CCR7, and omitted terminally differentiated effector memory CD45RA+ cells. Study-wide findings and caveats: Generally, estimated richness proved larger in naive subsets than it did in memory subsets.

Profiling relied on immunoSEQ multiplex PCR, and the TCRdb table lists in-frame clones only, not all of them. The sample contains about 800,000 clones, around 96% of which appear only once. The source material was naive CD8+ T cells sorted from blood. This TCR came from a man between 25 and 39 years old in good health.

The CDR3 sequence is CASSTRPSYNEQFF. The CDR3 DNA is TGCGCCAGCAGTACTAGACCCTCCTACAATGAGCAGTTCTTC. The rearrangement uses TRBV10-2 and TRBJ2-1; possible D gene TRBD2, 5 bases. The germline gives CDR1 WSHSY, CDR2 SAAADI. With 5 bases removed from V and 0 bases from J, the gap between germline ends came to 8 bases. This CDR3 contains 14 residues.